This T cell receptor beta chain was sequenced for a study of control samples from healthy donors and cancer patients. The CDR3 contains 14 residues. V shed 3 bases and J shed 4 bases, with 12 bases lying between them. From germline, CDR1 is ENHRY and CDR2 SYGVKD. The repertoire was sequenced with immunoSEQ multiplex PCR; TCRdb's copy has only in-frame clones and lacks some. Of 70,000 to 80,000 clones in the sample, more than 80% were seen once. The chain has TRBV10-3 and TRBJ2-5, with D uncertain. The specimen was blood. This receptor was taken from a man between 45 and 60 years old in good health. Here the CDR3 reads CAISDTGRAETQYF. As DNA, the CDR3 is TGTGCCATCAGTGACACCGGACGGGCAGAGACCCAGTACTTC.